These 16 T cell receptor beta chains originate from one sample sequenced in a study of cytomegalovirus exposure and HLA in healthy donors. Amplification used 60 Vbeta primers and 13 Jbeta primers. Some clones are missing from TCRdb's copy, which holds only in-frame ones; the method was immunoSEQ multiplex PCR. Of around 40,000 clones listed, about 72% were seen once; the top ten hold 5% to 8%. Sequencing used PBMCs. The receptor set was obtained from a man aged 30 to 39 in good health and CMV-seronegative.

The chain joins TRBV5-4 to TRBJ1-6, with TRBD1 matching over 8 bases. V gave up 4 bases and J gave up 8 bases; unmatched junction bases: 5. The CDR3 has 14 amino acids. Germline CDR1 SGHNT, CDR2 YYREEE (reference sequence). For the CDR3, the DNA is TGTGCCAGCAGCGCTGGACAGGGTGATTCACCCCTCCACTTT. Translation gives CASSAGQGDSPLHF.

The rearrangement uses TRBV5-1 and TRBJ2-7, with 14 positions matching TRBD2. J lost 5 bases, V lost 4 bases, and 8 bases had no gene match. The CDR3 has 16 amino acids. The germline V gene has CDR1 SGHRS and CDR2 YFSETQ. The CDR3 bases are TGCGCCAGCAGCCACCGGACTAGCGGGGGGTTAGACGAGCAGTACTTC. Translated: CASSHRTSGGLDEQYF.

This clone was seen only once. This chain links TRBV11-3 with TRBJ1-1; D is unresolved. Germline assignment: CDR1 SGHNT and CDR2 YENEEA. V was shortened by 1 base and J by 3 bases, with 6 bases between the two germline ends. The CDR3 sequence is 13 residues long. The CDR3 spells CASSLAVHTEAFF. In DNA form, the CDR3 reads TGTGCCAGCAGCTTAGCAGTCCACACTGAAGCTTTCTTT. Drawing the rest from reference TRBV11-3 and TRBJ1-1, the complete variable domain is EAGVVQSPRYKIIEKKQPVAFWCNPISGHNTLYWYLQNLGQGPELLIRYENEEAVDDSQLPKDRFSAERLKGVDSTLKIQPAELGDSAVYLCASSLAVHTEAFFGQGTRLTVV.

The V call is TRBV7-9, the J call TRBJ1-3, with D maybe TRBD1 (5 bases). CDR1 and CDR2 (germline): SEHNR, FQNEAQ (reference sequence). The CDR3 covers 16 residues. V dropped 5 bases and J dropped 0 bases, with 14 bases sitting between them. CDR3: CASSPPQGRSGNTIYF. In DNA, the CDR3 is TGTGCCAGCAGCCCCCCCCAGGGCCGCTCTGGAAACACCATATATTTT.

The gene calls are TRBV6-5 and TRBJ2-7; the D gene is possibly TRBD2 (6 bases). V lost 6 bases to trimming and J lost 1 base, with 16 bases between them. The CDR3 has 15 amino acids. Looked up from germline, CDR1 is MNHEY and CDR2 is SVGAGI. The CDR3 bases are TGTGCCAGCAGCGACTCTAGCGCAGGGTCCTACGAGCAGTACTTC. Its protein is CASSDSSAGSYEQYF.

This clone has a handful of counts. This chain links TRBV6-5 with TRBJ2-5; 9 bases line up with TRBD2. Germline assignment: CDR1 MNHEY and CDR2 SVGAGI. The CDR3 contains 16 residues. Trimming cost V 2 bases and J 4 bases; bases outside gene matches: 8. The CDR3 DNA is TGTGCCAGCAGTTACCAGGGCGGGAGGGCCCGAGAGACCCAGTACTTC. This translates into CASSYQGGRARETQYF.

This chain links TRBV6-1 with TRBJ1-5; 7 positions match TRBD1. CDR3 size: 13 residues. CDR1 MNHNS and CDR2 SASEGT come from the germline V gene. J gave up 7 bases and V 9 bases, and 9 bases lay outside the gene matches. The CDR3: CASSDRERQPQHF. CDR3 DNA sequence: TGTGCCAGTTCCGACAGGGAAAGACAGCCCCAGCATTTT.

The V and J genes are TRBV29-1 and TRBJ1-2, with 10 bases fitting TRBD1. The ends lost 5 bases at V and 6 bases at J; junction bases unmatched: 3. The germline V gene has CDR1 SQVTM and CDR2 ANQGSEA. The CDR3 runs to 12 residues. In DNA form, the CDR3 reads TGCAGCGTTTTAGGACAGGGGGATGGCTACACCTTC. Amino acid sequence: CSVLGQGDGYTF.

V and J are TRBV2 and TRBJ2-7, with 9 positions matching TRBD2. The CDR3 runs to 18 residues. V lost 1 base and J lost 5; bases outside the gene matches: 15. CDR1 is SNHLY and CDR2 is FYNNEI in the germline V gene. The CDR3 nucleotides are TGTGCCAGCAGTGAAGGAGGTAGGGCGGGAGGGCCTAGTAACGAGCAGTACTTC. Translating it yields CASSEGGRAGGPSNEQYF.

Here the CDR3 reads CASSPARLAAETQYF. CDR3 sequence (DNA): TGTGCCAGTAGTCCAGCCCGACTAGCGGCAGAGACCCAGTACTTC. The chain recombines TRBV19 with TRBJ2-5; 9 bases are shared with TRBD2. The length of the CDR3 is 15 residues. Germline CDR1 and CDR2: LNHDA and SQIVND (reference sequence). Trimming cost V 5 bases and J 4 bases; bases outside gene matches: 8.

The CDR3 loop is CASSLVRANEAFF. The CDR3 coding sequence is TGTGCCAGCAGCTTAGTCAGGGCGAATGAAGCTTTCTTT. V usage is TRBV11-2 and J usage is TRBJ1-1, with D possibly TRBD1 on 5 matching bases. The CDR3 is 13 amino acids. The germline V gene has CDR1 SGHAT and CDR2 FQNNGV. V was cut by 1 base and J by 7 bases, with 10 bases left in between.

The chain employs TRBV5-1 and TRBJ2-3, with 11 positions matching TRBD1. The V gene end was trimmed by 4 bases and the J gene end by 2 bases; junction bases not matched to a gene: 12. The CDR3 spans 18 residues. Looked up from germline, CDR1 is SGHRS and CDR2 is YFSETQ. The CDR3 bases are TGCGCCAGCAGCCGGCCGGGACAGGGGGATTACTTCACAGATACGCAGTATTTT. This gives the protein CASSRPGQGDYFTDTQYF.

A note on this clone: It is unclear where the CDR3 begins or ends on the DNA, so no DNA is shown, and the CDR3 is as TCRdb lists it. This chain links TRBV28 with TRBJ1-1. Counting both end residues, the CDR3 totals 15 amino acids. Germline values: CDR1 MDHEN, CDR2 SYDVKM. CDR3 sequence: CASSTSGLMNTEAFF.

By sample share, this clone is medium-sized (0.01 to 0.1%). The chain carries TRBV10-3 and TRBJ2-1; 13 bases agree with TRBD2. Looked up from germline, CDR1 is ENHRY and CDR2 is SYGVKD. J was trimmed by 5 bases and V by 2 bases; bases with no gene match: 3. The CDR3 loop spans 16 amino acids. The CDR3 reads CAISEPGTSGNNEQFF. In DNA, the CDR3 is TGTGCCATCAGTGAGCCCGGGACTAGCGGGAACAATGAGCAGTTCTTC.

This chain links TRBV6-5 with TRBJ1-1; D is perhaps TRBD1 (5 bases). Germline CDR1 reads MNHEY; CDR2 reads SVGAGI. The V and J ends lost 7 bases and 1 base respectively, with 7 bases between them. The CDR3 runs to 12 residues. CDR3 region: CASKQENTEAFF. CDR3 bases: TGTGCCAGCAAACAGGAGAACACTGAAGCTTTCTTT.

The rearrangement joins TRBV4-3 to TRBJ2-7; 7 nucleotides match TRBD1. J gave up 0 bases and V 4 bases, and 15 bases lay outside the gene matches. Germline assignment: CDR1 LGHNA and CDR2 YSLEER. This CDR3 is 18 amino acids long. CDR3 nucleotide sequence: TGCGCCAGCAGCCCCGGGCCCGAACAGGGGCCTTACTCCTACGAGCAGTACTTC. Protein product: CASSPGPEQGPYSYEQYF.